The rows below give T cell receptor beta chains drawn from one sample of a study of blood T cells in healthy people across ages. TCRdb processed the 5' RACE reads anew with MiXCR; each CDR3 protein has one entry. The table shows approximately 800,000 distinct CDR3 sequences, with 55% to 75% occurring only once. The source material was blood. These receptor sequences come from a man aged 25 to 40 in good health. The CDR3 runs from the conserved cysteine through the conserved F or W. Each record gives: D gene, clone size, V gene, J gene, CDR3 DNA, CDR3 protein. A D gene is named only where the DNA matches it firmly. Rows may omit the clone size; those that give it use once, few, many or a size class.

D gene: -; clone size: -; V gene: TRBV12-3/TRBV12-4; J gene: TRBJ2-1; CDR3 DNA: TGTGCCAGTGGTGAGGGGTTGGGCAATGAGCAGTTCTTC; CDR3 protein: CASGEGLGNEQFF
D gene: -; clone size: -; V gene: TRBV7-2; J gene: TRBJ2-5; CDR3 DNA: TGTGCCAGCAGCTTAGGGCGGGAATGGGGGACCCAGTACTTC; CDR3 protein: CASSLGREWGTQYF
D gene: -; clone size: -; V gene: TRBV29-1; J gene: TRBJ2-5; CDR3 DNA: TGCAGCACCCCGGGTGTAGAGGGCCAGTACTTC; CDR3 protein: CSTPGVEGQYF
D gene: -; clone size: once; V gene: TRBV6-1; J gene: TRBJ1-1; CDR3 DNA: TGTGCCAGCAGTGAATGGGGGGCTGAAGCTTTCTTT; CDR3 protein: CASSEWGAEAFF
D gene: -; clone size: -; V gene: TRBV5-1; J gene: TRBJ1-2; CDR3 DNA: TGCGCCAGCAGCCCACCGACCCCGGGACGGACAGATGGCTACACCTTC; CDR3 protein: CASSPPTPGRTDGYTF
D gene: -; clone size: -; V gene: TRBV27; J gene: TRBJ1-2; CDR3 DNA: TGTGCCAGCAGTTTCACCGGGACCGGATTCTATGGCTACACCTTC; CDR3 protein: CASSFTGTGFYGYTF
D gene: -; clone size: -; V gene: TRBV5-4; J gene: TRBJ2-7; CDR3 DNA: TGTGCCAGCAGCTCCAGAGAGGAGGCGTTATACGAGCAGTACTTC; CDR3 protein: CASSSREEALYEQYF
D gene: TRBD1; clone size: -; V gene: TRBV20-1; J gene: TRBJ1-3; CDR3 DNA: TGCAGTGCTGTCGGGACAGACTCTGGAAACACCATATATTTT; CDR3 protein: CSAVGTDSGNTIYF
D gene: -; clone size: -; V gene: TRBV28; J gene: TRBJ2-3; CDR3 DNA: TGTGCCAGCAGCGTTGTAGTCCCGGATACGCAGTATTTT; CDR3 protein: CASSVVVPDTQYF
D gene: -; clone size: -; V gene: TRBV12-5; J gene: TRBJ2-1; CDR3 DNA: TGCGCTAATCGGGCCATCCTATACAATGAGCAGTTCTTC; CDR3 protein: CANRAILYNEQFF
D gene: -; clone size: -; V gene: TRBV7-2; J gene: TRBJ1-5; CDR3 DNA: TGTGCCAGCAGCTTAGAGGCGGCGAATCAGCCCCAGCATTTT; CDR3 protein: CASSLEAANQPQHF
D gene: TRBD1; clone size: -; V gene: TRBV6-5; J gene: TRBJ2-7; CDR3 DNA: TGTGCCAGCAGTGGACAGGGGAGGTCCGAGCAGTACTTC; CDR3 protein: CASSGQGRSEQYF
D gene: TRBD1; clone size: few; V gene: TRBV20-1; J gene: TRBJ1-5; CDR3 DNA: TGCAGTGCGCCAACCGGGACAGGTTATAGCAATCAGCCCCAGCATTTT; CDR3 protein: CSAPTGTGYSNQPQHF
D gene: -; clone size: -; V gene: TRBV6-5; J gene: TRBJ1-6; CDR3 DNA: TGTGCCAGCAGTTCCCTGTTCACTACGAGTTCACCCCTCCACTTT; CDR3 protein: CASSSLFTTSSPLHF
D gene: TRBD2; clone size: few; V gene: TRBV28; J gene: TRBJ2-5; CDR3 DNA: TGTGCCAGCACTAGCGGGGGGGGCTACGAGACCCAGTACTTC; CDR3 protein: CASTSGGGYETQYF
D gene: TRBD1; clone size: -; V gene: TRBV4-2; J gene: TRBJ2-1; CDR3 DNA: TGTGCCAGCAGCCCTCACTACCAACCCGGGACAGGGGGTTACAATGAGCAGTTCTTC; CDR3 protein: CASSPHYQPGTGGYNEQFF
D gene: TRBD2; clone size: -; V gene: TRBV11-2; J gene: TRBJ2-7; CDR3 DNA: TGTGCCAGCAGCTCCTATAGCGGGAGTTACGAGCAGTACTTC; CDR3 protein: CASSSYSGSYEQYF
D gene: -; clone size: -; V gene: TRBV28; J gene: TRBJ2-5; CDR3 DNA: TGTGCCAGCAGTTTTAGCTGGCGGAAGACCCAGTACTTC; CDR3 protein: CASSFSWRKTQYF
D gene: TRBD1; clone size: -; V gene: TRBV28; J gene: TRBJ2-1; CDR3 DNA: TGTGCCAGCAGCACCCTGGACAGGGGGCAGGGAAGCTCCTACAATGAGCAGTTCTTC; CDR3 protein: CASSTLDRGQGSSYNEQFF
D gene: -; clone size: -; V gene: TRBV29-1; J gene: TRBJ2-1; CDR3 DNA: TGCAGCGGGGCGTTGGGACTGGATGAGCAGTTCTTC; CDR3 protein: CSGALGLDEQFF
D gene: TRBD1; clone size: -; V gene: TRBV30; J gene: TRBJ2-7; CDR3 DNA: TGTGCCTGGTTCGATCCGGGACAGGGCTACGAGCAGTACTTC; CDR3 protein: CAWFDPGQGYEQYF
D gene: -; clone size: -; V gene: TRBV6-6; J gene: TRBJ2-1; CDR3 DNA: TGTGCCAGCAGTTTTCCCGGGACGATCGTCAATGAGCAGTTCTTC; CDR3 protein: CASSFPGTIVNEQFF
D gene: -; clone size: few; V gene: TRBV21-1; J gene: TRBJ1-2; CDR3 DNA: TGTGCCAGCAGCGCCCAGGCCGGGACAGGCTATGGCTACACCTTC; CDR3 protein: CASSAQAGTGYGYTF
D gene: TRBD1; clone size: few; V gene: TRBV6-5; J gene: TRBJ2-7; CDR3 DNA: TGTGCCAGCAGTCCCACGGGACAGGGTACGTCTGGGCAGTACTTC; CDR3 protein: CASSPTGQGTSGQYF
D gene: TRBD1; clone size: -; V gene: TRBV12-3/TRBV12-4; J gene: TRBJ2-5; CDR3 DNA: TGTGCCAGCAGCCGCAGGGGGTTCCAAGAGACCCAGTACTTC; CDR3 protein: CASSRRGFQETQYF
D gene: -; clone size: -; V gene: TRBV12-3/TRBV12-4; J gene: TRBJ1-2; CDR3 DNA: TGTGCCAGCAGCCACGACAGGCGGATCTATGGCTACACCTTC; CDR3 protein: CASSHDRRIYGYTF
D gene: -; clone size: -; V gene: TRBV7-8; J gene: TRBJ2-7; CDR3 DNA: TGTGCCAGCAGCTTAGAGATTTGGTCACCCCCCCTGAACGAGCAGTACTTC; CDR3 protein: CASSLEIWSPPLNEQYF
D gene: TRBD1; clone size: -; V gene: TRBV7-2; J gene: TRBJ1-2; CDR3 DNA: TGTGCCAGCAGCCTCCGGGACAGGGGGCGCAATGGCTACACCTTC; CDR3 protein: CASSLRDRGRNGYTF
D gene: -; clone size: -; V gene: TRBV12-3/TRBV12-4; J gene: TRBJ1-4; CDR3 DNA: TGTGCCAGCAGTCACAGGGCGGTTGATGAAAAACTGTTTTTT; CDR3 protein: CASSHRAVDEKLFF
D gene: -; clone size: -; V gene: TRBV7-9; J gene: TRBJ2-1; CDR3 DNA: TGTGCCAGCAGCCGGAGGGGTGGCGAATACAATGAGCAGTTCTTC; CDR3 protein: CASSRRGGEYNEQFF
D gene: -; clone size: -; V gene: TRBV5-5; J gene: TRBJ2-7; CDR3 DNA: TGTGCCAGCAGCTCTTTAACCTCCTACGAGCAGTACTTC; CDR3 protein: CASSSLTSYEQYF
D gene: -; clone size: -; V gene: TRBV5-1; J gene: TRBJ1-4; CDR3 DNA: TGCGCCAGCAGCCAGACGCTTGGGAATGAAAAACTGTTTTTT; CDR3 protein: CASSQTLGNEKLFF
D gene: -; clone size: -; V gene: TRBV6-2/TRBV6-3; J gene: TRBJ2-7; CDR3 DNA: TGTGCCAGCGCCAATTTCCTAGATCAGTACTTC; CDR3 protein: CASANFLDQYF
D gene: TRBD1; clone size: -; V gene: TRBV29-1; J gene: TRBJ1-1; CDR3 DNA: TGCAGCGTTGGTAGGGGGCGGAGTGAAGCTTTCTTT; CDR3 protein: CSVGRGRSEAFF
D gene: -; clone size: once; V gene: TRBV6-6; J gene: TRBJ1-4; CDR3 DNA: TGTGCCAGCAGTTACTCGAGTACTCGGCTTGGTGAAAAACTGTTTTTT; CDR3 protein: CASSYSSTRLGEKLFF
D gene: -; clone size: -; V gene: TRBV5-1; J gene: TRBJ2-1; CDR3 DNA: TGCGCCAGCAGAGACTCTAGGGGTGGTAATGAGCAGTTCTTC; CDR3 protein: CASRDSRGGNEQFF
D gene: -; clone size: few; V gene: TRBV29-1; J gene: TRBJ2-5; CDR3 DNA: TGCAGCGGCCGGACTTCTCTTGGCCAAGAGACCCAGTACTTC; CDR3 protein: CSGRTSLGQETQYF
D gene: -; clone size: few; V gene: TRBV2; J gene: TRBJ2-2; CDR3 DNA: TGTGCCAGCAGTGAGATAGAGGGCTTCACCGGGGAGCTGTTTTTT; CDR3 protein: CASSEIEGFTGELFF
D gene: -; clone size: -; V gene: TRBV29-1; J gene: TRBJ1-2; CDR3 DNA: TGCACCGTCAGCTTGGGGTTGGGGGGCTACACCTTC; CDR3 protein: CTVSLGLGGYTF
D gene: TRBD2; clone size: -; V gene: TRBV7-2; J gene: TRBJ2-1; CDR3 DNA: TGTGCCAGCATGCTAGCGGGAACGGTCAATGAGCAGTTCTTC; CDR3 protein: CASMLAGTVNEQFF
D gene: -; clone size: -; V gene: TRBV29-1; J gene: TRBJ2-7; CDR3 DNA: TGCAGCGCTAGGACAACTATCTCCTACGAGCAGTACTTC; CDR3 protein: CSARTTISYEQYF
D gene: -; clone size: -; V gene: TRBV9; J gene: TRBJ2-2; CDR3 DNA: TGTGCCAGCAGCGTAGGCGAGCCCGGGGAGCTGTTTTTT; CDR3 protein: CASSVGEPGELFF
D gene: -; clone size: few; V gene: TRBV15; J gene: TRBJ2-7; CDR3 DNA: TGTGCCACCAGCAGAGCTGGGTCCTACGAGCAGTACTTC; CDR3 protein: CATSRAGSYEQYF
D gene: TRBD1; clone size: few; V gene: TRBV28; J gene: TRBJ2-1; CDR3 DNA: TGTGCCAGCAGTCCGACAGGGCGCGATGAGCAGTTCTTC; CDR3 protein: CASSPTGRDEQFF
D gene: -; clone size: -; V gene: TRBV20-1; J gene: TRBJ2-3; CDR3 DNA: TGCAGTGCCCTGTTTGAAGATACGCAGTATTTT; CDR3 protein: CSALFEDTQYF
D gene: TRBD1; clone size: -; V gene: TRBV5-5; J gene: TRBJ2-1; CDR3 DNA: TGTGCCAGCAGCTCGCGGACAGGGATCAGAAATGAGCAGTTCTTC; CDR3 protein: CASSSRTGIRNEQFF